These T cell receptor beta chains were read from a single sample in a study of T cell changes during pregnancy in multiple sclerosis. The protocol was immunoSEQ multiplex PCR, while the TCRdb copy is restricted to in-frame clones and leaves out a portion. The sample lists approximately 88,000 clones, around 94% occurring once. This specimen was peripheral blood, taken in the third trimester of pregnancy. The receptor set was obtained from a female donor with multiple sclerosis, enrolled in a pregnancy study. Each CDR3 is given with its conserved first and last residue. A D gene is named only where the DNA matches it firmly. Expanded clones get a size class; other rows say once, few or many, or leave the size out.

V	D	J	size	CDR3	DNA
TRBV6-1	TRBD1	TRBJ1-2	.	CASSPGQAVYTF	TGTGCCAGCAGCCCCGGACAGGCGGTCTACACCTTC
TRBV7-9	.	TRBJ2-7	.	CASSLGMAAATYEQYF	TGTGCCAGCAGCTTAGGGATGGCGGCAGCGACCTACGAGCAGTACTTC
TRBV5-1	TRBD1	TRBJ1-2	.	CASSWGQGAQGYTF	TGCGCCAGCAGCTGGGGACAGGGGGCGCAGGGCTACACCTTC
TRBV7-9	TRBD1	TRBJ2-5	.	CASSLTGQGAKETQYF	TGTGCCAGCAGCCTAACTGGACAGGGGGCCAAAGAGACCCAGTACTTC
TRBV5-6	TRBD1	TRBJ1-2	once	CASSWRTGNYGYTF	TGTGCCAGCAGCTGGAGGACAGGGAACTATGGCTACACCTTC
TRBV11-2	.	TRBJ2-7	.	CASSLDGAAYEQYF	TGTGCCAGCAGCTTAGATGGCGCGGCTTACGAGCAGTACTTC
TRBV18	TRBD1	TRBJ2-7	once	CASSVPGQGSREQYF	TGTGCCAGCTCAGTCCCGGGACAGGGATCACGCGAGCAGTACTTC
TRBV28	.	TRBJ2-3	.	CASSIRDTLPTDTQYF	TGTGCCAGCAGTATCCGGGACACCCTTCCCACAGATACGCAGTATTTT
TRBV7-2	TRBD2	TRBJ2-3	.	CASSLGGSGRRLSDTQYF	TGTGCCAGCAGCTTAGGAGGTAGCGGGAGGAGGCTGTCGGATACGCAGTATTTT
TRBV9	.	TRBJ1-3	.	CASKSSGNTIYF	TGTGCCAGCAAGAGCTCTGGAAACACCATATATTTT
TRBV5-1	.	TRBJ2-5	.	CASSLEASYGETQYF	TGCGCCAGCAGCTTGGAGGCTAGCTATGGAGAGACCCAGTACTTC
TRBV2	.	TRBJ2-3	.	CASSGGAVTDTQYF	TGTGCCAGCAGTGGCGGGGCTGTCACAGATACGCAGTATTTT
TRBV4-3	TRBD2	TRBJ2-2	.	CASSQETSGTGELFF	TGCGCCAGCAGCCAGGAGACTAGCGGGACCGGGGAGCTGTTTTTT
TRBV7-2	.	TRBJ2-5	.	CASTTQQGKETQYF	TGTGCCAGCACCACCCAACAGGGAAAAGAGACCCAGTACTTC
TRBV19	.	TRBJ1-5	.	CASSISQGQMGNQPQHF	TGTGCCAGTAGTATAAGCCAGGGGCAGATGGGCAATCAGCCCCAGCATTTT
TRBV6-5	TRBD1	TRBJ1-2	.	CASRRTGDGYTF	TGTGCCAGCAGGAGGACAGGGGATGGCTACACCTTC
TRBV6-5	.	TRBJ1-5	.	CASSYGGYNQPQHF	TGTGCCAGCAGTTACGGCGGTTACAATCAGCCCCAGCATTTT
TRBV4-1	.	TRBJ1-2	few	CASSQEGQGNYGYTF	TGCGCCAGCAGCCAGGAAGGGCAGGGGAACTATGGCTACACCTTC
TRBV6-5	TRBD1	TRBJ1-2	.	CASGQGLNYGYTF	TGTGCCAGCGGACAGGGCCTTAACTATGGCTACACCTTC
TRBV7-2	TRBD1	TRBJ2-7	.	CASSPDRVNEQYF	TGTGCCAGCAGTCCCGACAGGGTCAACGAGCAGTACTTC